The next 7 T cell receptor beta chains were all read from a single sample in a study of cytomegalovirus exposure and HLA in healthy donors. The PCR had 60 Vbeta and 13 Jbeta primers. Data came from immunoSEQ multiplex PCR; TCRdb stores just in-frame clones and leaves some out. The sample shows roughly 110,000 clones, 60% to 80% of them seen only once. Specimen: PBMCs. The receptors were sampled from a man younger than 35 in good health and CMV-seropositive.

This chain connects TRBV9 to TRBJ1-5; unclear D gene. The CDR3 consists of 15 residues. Germline V gene lookup returns CDR1 SGDLS and CDR2 YYNGEE. The V gene lost 0 bases and the J gene lost 3 bases, with 10 bases spanning the gap. CDR3 nucleotide sequence: TGTGCCAGCAGCGTAGCTGGGCGATCCAATCAGCCCCAGCATTTT. Translation: CASSVAGRSNQPQHF.

This chain joins TRBV6-4 and TRBJ2-2; 8 bases fit TRBD2. The germline gives CDR1 MRHNA, CDR2 SNTAGT. V lost 4 bases to trimming and J lost 7 bases; unmatched junction nucleotides: 8. This CDR3 region has 15 residues. In DNA, the CDR3 is TGTGCCAGCAGTGTGACTAGCGATCAAAGCGGGGAGCTGTTTTTT. Translating gives CASSVTSDQSGELFF.

This clone was seen a few times. DNA of the CDR3: TGTGCAAGTCGCTTAGGGTTGACAGCTAGCTCCTACGAGCAGTACTTC. This sequence encodes CASRLGLTASSYEQYF. This chain joins TRBV12-2 and TRBJ2-7; the D segment call TRBD1 is taken from the table without a DNA check. TRBV12-2 is deemed a pseudogene. The CDR3 is 16 residues long.

The chain is built from TRBV15 and TRBJ2-5; TRBD1 aligns across 8 bases. The germline V gene encodes CDR1 LNHNV and CDR2 YYDKDF (reference sequence). Trimming cost V 0 bases and J 5 bases; bases outside gene matches: 14. CDR3 size: 18 residues. Written as DNA, the CDR3 is TGTGCCACCAGCAGAGATTTGCCAGGGGGCGTTTTTGAGGAGACCCAGTACTTC. This translates into CATSRDLPGGVFEETQYF.

This clone was seen only once. The chain is built from TRBV6-1 and TRBJ2-5, with 7 nucleotides matching TRBD1. The CDR3 has 13 residues. J was trimmed by 4 bases and V by 3 bases; bases with no gene match: 2. CDR1 is MNHNS and CDR2 is SASEGT in the germline V gene. CDR3 in DNA: TGTGCCAGCAGTGACACAGGGGTAGAGACCCAGTACTTC. It translates to CASSDTGVETQYF.

The chain carries TRBV2 and TRBJ2-1; 9 bases are shared with TRBD2. The CDR3 extends over 14 amino acids. The germline CDR1 and CDR2 sequences are SNHLY and FYNNEI. Germline trimming cut 3 bases from V and 7 bases from J; bases unmatched to any gene: 4. CDR3 nucleotide sequence: TGTGCCAGCAGTGAGCGGGGGGGAATGAATGAGCAGTTCTTC. Protein sequence: CASSERGGMNEQFF. Using reference TRBV2 and TRBJ2-1 for the parts outside the CDR3, the full variable domain is EPEVTQTPSHQVTQMGQEVILRCVPISNHLYFYWYRQILGQKVEFLVSFYNNEISEKSEIFDDQFSVERPDGSNFTLKIRSTKLEDSAMYFCASSERGGMNEQFFGPGTRLTVL.

The chain joins TRBV2 to TRBJ2-3; D not resolved. The CDR3 is 12 residues long. The germline V gene encodes CDR1 SNHLY and CDR2 FYNNEI. Trimming stripped 9 bases from V and 2 bases from J, with 9 bases between. This chain's CDR3 is CARGPPTDTQYF. DNA of the CDR3: TGTGCCAGGGGCCCCCCCACAGATACGCAGTATTTT.